This T cell receptor (beta chain) appears in the sequencing data of a study of response to subunit inactivated influenza vaccine. Study-wide points: Only a handful of new T cells, the authors suggested, are recruited with each seasonal influenza vaccination.

This clonotype was detected a few times. Its antigen remains unknown. Each CDR3 protein gets one entry after TCRdb re-called the RT-PCR reads with MiXCR. Of some 480,000 distinct CDR3 sequences listed, around 9.9% are singletons. This CDR3 has 12 residues. The junction had 4 bases not matched to a gene; V was cut back by 6 bases and J by 6 bases. Germline V gene data show CDR1 as MDHEN and CDR2 as SYDVKM. This TCR was sampled from a man aged 50-59 years who received an inactivated influenza vaccine. The rearrangement links TRBV28 to TRBJ2-7; TRBD1 aligns across 8 bases. Specimen: PBMCs from blood, collected around seven weeks after vaccination. In nucleotides, the CDR3 is TGTGCCAGCAGGGGACAGGTGGGCGAGCAGTACTTC. Its protein is CASRGQVGEQYF.